This entry is about one T cell receptor beta chain. Measured with immunoSEQ multiplex PCR; TCRdb has only the in-frame clones, and not every one. The sample yields about 2.2 million clones, about 94% seen once. It was CD45RO-negative cells, positively selected for CCR7, that made up naive CD8 cells, with terminally differentiated effector memory CD45RA+ cells excluded. The germline V gene encodes CDR1 SGHAT and CDR2 FQNNGV. The CDR3 is made up of 15 amino acids. The V end was cut by 2 bases, the J end by 0 bases, with 11 bases between. The source of the sample is a study of shared clonotypes between healthy human individuals. The overall study: The study enrolled a couple of women and three men aged 18 to 49.

Sequencing was done on a sample of naive CD8+ T cells from PBMCs. This chain joins TRBV11-2 and TRBJ2-7; D is undetermined. The source is a young man in good health. Some clones in this sample may be carry-over from other donors' samples. This chain's CDR3 is CASSLLAAGSYEQYF. The DNA for the CDR3 is TGTGCCAGCAGCTTACTGGCGGCTGGCTCCTACGAGCAGTACTTC. The full variable domain, with the rest looked up from reference TRBV11-2 and TRBJ2-7, is EAGVAQSPRYKIIEKRQSVAFWCNPISGHATLYWYQQILGQGPKLLIQFQNNGVVDDSQLPKDRFSAERLKGVDSTLKIQPAKLEDSAVYLCASSLLAAGSYEQYFGPGTRLTVT.